A single sample is the source of the 3 T cell receptor beta chains below, sequenced in a study of identical twins. TCRdb reanalysed the 5' RACE reads using MiXCR and keeps one entry per CDR3 protein. The table includes 600,000 to 700,000 distinct CDR3 sequences, 21% detected once. These data were also reused for a study on T cells expressing NK-cell markers.

The sample was PBMCs. These receptors were obtained from a woman under 30 in good health.

The sample holds many counts of this clonotype. This chain uses TRBV15 with TRBJ2-4; D is unclear. The CDR3 is 13 amino acids. V lost 1 base, J lost 7 bases, and 8 bases lay in between. The germline V gene has CDR1 LNHNV and CDR2 YYDKDF (reference sequence). CDR3 sequence reads: CATSRASQNIQYF. CDR3 DNA: TGTGCCACCAGCAGAGCGAGCCAGAACATTCAGTACTTC.

The sample holds many counts of this clonotype. This rearrangement joins TRBV16 to TRBJ1-1; D call uncertain. The length of the CDR3 is 12 residues. The V and J ends lost 2 bases and 6 bases respectively, with 7 bases between them. Per the germline V gene, CDR1 is KGHSY and CDR2 is FQNENV. CDR3 residues: CASSQGGAEAFF. The CDR3 region has the DNA TGTGCCAGCAGCCAAGGTGGTGCTGAAGCTTTCTTT.

The chain has TRBV20-1 and TRBJ2-5, with D possibly matching TRBD2 (6 bases). V was trimmed by 4 bases and J by 0 bases, leaving 12 bases between them. In germline, CDR1 is DFQATT, CDR2 SNEGSKA (reference sequence). CDR3 length: 14 amino acids. CDR3 sequence: CSAMGGPYQETQYF. The CDR3 nucleotides read TGCAGTGCTATGGGGGGACCGTACCAAGAGACCCAGTACTTC.